This entry lists 19 T cell receptor beta chains sequenced from one sample in a study of CD8 T cells in Susac syndrome. RNA, at about 0.5 to 1 ug, was reverse transcribed with random hexamers. TCRdb reprocessed the immunoSEQ multiplex PCR reads via MiXCR and lists one record per CDR3 protein. This repertoire shows about 150,000 distinct CDR3 sequences, 85% to 95% found once; its top ten account for 0.16%. The sample was CD4+ T cells from PBMCs. The receptors derive from a human donor with Susac syndrome.

The genes are TRBV12-3 or TRBV12-4 and TRBJ2-7; 9 bases match TRBD2. This CDR3 comprises 15 residues. Trimming removed 6 bases from V and 2 bases from J; junction bases left unmatched: 8. CDR3 region: CASSSSGGGAYEQYF. The CDR3 coding sequence is TGTGCCAGCAGCTCTTCTGGCGGGGGGGCCTACGAGCAGTACTTC.

In this sample, this clonotype turned up a few times. The genes are TRBV28 and TRBJ1-1; 9 nucleotides line up with TRBD1. CDR3 length: 13 amino acids. V trimming: 6 bases; J trimming: 1 base; junction bases outside the gene matches: 0. CDR1 and CDR2 (germline): MDHEN, SYDVKM. The CDR3 sequence: CASRGQGNTEAFF. In DNA, the CDR3 is TGTGCCAGCAGGGGACAGGGGAACACTGAAGCTTTCTTT.

The chain uses TRBV19 and TRBJ2-4; possibly TRBD2 for D (5 bases). CDR1 is LNHDA and CDR2 is SQIVND in the germline V gene (reference sequence). Trimming removed 5 bases at V and 6 bases at J, with 8 bases between. The CDR3 is made up of 12 amino acids. The CDR3 protein is CASSGAGNIQYF. CDR3 sequence (DNA): TGTGCCAGTAGTGGCGCGGGAAACATTCAGTACTTC.

The V call is TRBV20-1, the J call TRBJ1-5, with unresolved D. The V end lost 6 bases, the J end lost 4 bases, and 10 bases lay between the germline ends. Germline V gene sequence: CDR1 DFQATT, CDR2 SNEGSKA (reference sequence). The CDR3 spans 12 residues. The CDR3 region has the DNA TGCAGTGCCGGGCAGCTAAATCAGCCCCAGCATTTT. This sequence encodes CSAGQLNQPQHF.

The chain is built from TRBV9 and TRBJ2-2, with D perhaps matching TRBD2 (6 bases). The CDR3 spans 16 residues. The germline CDR1 and CDR2 sequences are SGDLS and YYNGEE. V was clipped by 0 bases and J by 6 bases, with 15 bases between them. In nucleotides, the CDR3 is TGTGCCAGCAGCGTAGGTGGGGGGACTCTACCCGGGGAGCTGTTTTTT. Translated: CASSVGGGTLPGELFF.

J is TRBJ1-1 and V is TRBV25-1, with 11 bases matching TRBD1. Trimming cost V 5 bases and J 5 bases; bases outside gene matches: 7. Looked up from germline, CDR1 is MGHDK and CDR2 is SYGVNS. This CDR3 region has 15 residues. This CDR3 is CASSPRTGGWTEAFF. CDR3 nucleotides: TGTGCCAGCAGTCCTAGGACAGGGGGCTGGACTGAAGCTTTCTTT. Complete variable domain (other parts from reference TRBV25-1 and TRBJ1-1): EADIYQTPRYLVIGTGKKITLECSQTMGHDKMYWYQQDPGMELHLIHYSYGVNSTEKGDLSSESTVSRIRTEHFPLTLESARPSHTSQYLCASSPRTGGWTEAFFGQGTRLTVV.

The chain carries TRBV5-1 and TRBJ2-3, with D maybe TRBD2 (5 bases). The V end lost 2 bases, the J end lost 6 bases, and 16 bases lay between the germline ends. In germline, CDR1 is SGHRS, CDR2 YFSETQ. This CDR3 region has 15 residues. CDR3 residues: CASSLEGGDWDTQYF. CDR3 coding DNA: TGCGCCAGCAGCTTAGAGGGTGGGGATTGGGATACGCAGTATTTT.

The rearrangement uses TRBV25-1 and TRBJ1-6; D is unresolved. The germline V and J ends were trimmed by 7 bases and 6 bases, with 13 bases remaining between them. The CDR3 runs 14 residues. The germline V gene has CDR1 MGHDK and CDR2 SYGVNS. CDR3 DNA: TGTGCCAGCAAGCAGATCAGGAGTAATTCACCCCTCCACTTT. Its translation is CASKQIRSNSPLHF. The full variable domain, completed using reference TRBV25-1 and TRBJ1-6, is EADIYQTPRYLVIGTGKKITLECSQTMGHDKMYWYQQDPGMELHLIHYSYGVNSTEKGDLSSESTVSRIRTEHFPLTLESARPSHTSQYLCASKQIRSNSPLHFGNGTRLTVT.

This clonotype has just one count. This sequence joins TRBV5-4 and TRBJ2-5; D gene ambiguous. The CDR3 has 13 residues. Germline V gene data show CDR1 as SGHNT and CDR2 as YYREEE (reference sequence). Trimming took off 5 bases at V and 2 bases at J, with 10 bases between the two ends. In DNA form, the CDR3 reads TGTGCCAGCAGGCCCCGGAGTCAAGAGACCCAGTACTTC. Its protein product is CASRPRSQETQYF.

J is TRBJ1-6 and V is TRBV4-2; no definite D call. This CDR3 is 13 amino acids long. With 0 bases removed from V and 13 bases from J, the gap between germline ends came to 10 bases. Germline V gene data show CDR1 as LGHNA and CDR2 as YNFKEQ. This chain's CDR3 is CASSQDRDSPLHF. The CDR3 bases are TGTGCCAGCAGCCAAGATCGAGACTCGCCCCTCCACTTT.

V is TRBV6-1 and J is TRBJ2-7; TRBD1 matches 7 bases. CDR1 MNHNS and CDR2 SASEGT come from the germline V gene. The CDR3 has 14 amino acids. After removal of 6 bases from V and 1 base from J, the junction contained 6 bases not matched to a gene. The CDR3 sequence: CASRVPGQSYEQYF. DNA of the CDR3: TGTGCCAGCAGAGTACCGGGACAGTCCTACGAGCAGTACTTC.

The chain carries TRBV29-1 and TRBJ1-1; D is perhaps TRBD1 (5 bases). The V end was cut by 7 bases, the J end by 0 bases, with 15 bases between. This CDR3 contains 14 residues. Per the germline V gene, CDR1 is SQVTM and CDR2 is ANQGSEA. Here the CDR3 reads CSGHRGNMNTEAFF. The CDR3 nucleotides are TGCAGCGGGCATCGGGGGAATATGAACACTGAAGCTTTCTTT.

This chain links TRBV6-5 with TRBJ2-3, with D tentatively TRBD2 (6 bases). Per the germline V gene, CDR1 is MNHEY and CDR2 is SVGAGI. This CDR3 region has 14 residues. Trimming took 5 bases from V and 0 from J, leaving 9 bases between them. In DNA form, the CDR3 reads TGTGCCAGCAGTGGCGGGATTAGCACAGATACGCAGTATTTT. Amino acids: CASSGGISTDTQYF.

The genes are TRBV15 and TRBJ1-4; D is possibly TRBD1 (6 bases). The ends were cut back, 0 bases at V and 7 bases at J, with 12 bases in the middle. This CDR3 is built from 15 residues. The germline V gene has CDR1 LNHNV and CDR2 YYDKDF (reference sequence). CDR3 DNA sequence: TGTGCCACCAGCAGAGATAGGGGGAGTGGTGAAAAACTGTTTTTT. Residues: CATSRDRGSGEKLFF.

The chain is built from TRBV12-5 and TRBJ1-1, with 7 bases aligning to TRBD1. The CDR3 consists of 14 residues. Germline V gene data show CDR1 as LGHNT and CDR2 as FRNRAP. With V trimmed by 1 base and J by 4 bases, 3 bases remained unmatched. As DNA, the CDR3 is TGTGCTAGTGGTTTGGAACAGGGGAGCACTGAAGCTTTCTTT. It encodes CASGLEQGSTEAFF.

This rearrangement joins TRBV18 to TRBJ1-2; D is possibly TRBD1 (6 bases). There are 16 residues in the CDR3. Trimming removed 0 bases at V and 3 bases at J, with 14 bases between. The germline V gene has CDR1 KGHSH and CDR2 LQKENI. For the CDR3, the DNA is TGTGCCAGCTCACCACCGGGGCCAGGGGAGGACTATGGCTACACCTTC. Translated, it gives CASSPPGPGEDYGYTF.

The V gene is TRBV18, the J gene TRBJ2-1; 7 nucleotides line up with TRBD2. V was pared by 4 bases and J by 0 bases, with 6 bases of the junction left unmatched. This CDR3 is built from 16 residues. Germline V lookup: CDR1 KGHSH, CDR2 LQKENI. The chain's CDR3 is CASSRPAGSSYNEQFF. The CDR3 bases are TGTGCCAGCTCACGACCAGCGGGGAGCTCCTACAATGAGCAGTTCTTC.

The chain carries TRBV20-1 and TRBJ2-1; TRBD2 aligns across 9 bases. Germline V gives CDR1 DFQATT, CDR2 SNEGSKA (reference sequence). The J segment lost 3 bases and the V segment lost 5 bases, leaving 11 bases of the junction unmatched. The CDR3 is 16 residues long. The CDR3 bases are TGCAGTGCTGCGGGAGGGGGCGCCTCCTACTACAATGAGCAGTTCTTC. It translates to CSAAGGGASYYNEQFF.

CDR3 protein: CSARGAPGGESYGYTF. The CDR3 DNA follows: TGCAGTGCTAGAGGCGCTCCCGGGGGGGAGAGCTATGGCTACACCTTC. The gene calls are TRBV20-1 and TRBJ1-2, with D perhaps TRBD1 (5 bases). This CDR3 has 16 residues. Germline assignment: CDR1 DFQATT and CDR2 SNEGSKA (reference sequence). Trimming shortened V by 1 base and J by 4 bases, and 19 bases separated the two germline ends.